This entry describes one TCR beta chain. As handled by the study authors: It was from reference gene primer amplification that nucleated cell counts were estimated. TCRdb keeps only in-frame clones here, not all; method: immunoSEQ multiplex PCR. Clone size and V and J calls were adopted from that table, with D and trimming inferred from the DNA. The sample includes over 200,000 clones, 83% of them seen just once. The sample belongs to a study of blood T cell repertoires in COVID-19. Study details: From the United States, Italy and Spain came samples of acute and convalescent COVID-19. Sample material is recorded as cDNA or gDNA derived from T cells, B-cell-depleted T cells, or PBMCs.

V lost 4 bases to trimming and J lost 0 bases, with 3 bases between them. This CDR3 comprises 11 residues. CDR1 is SQVTM and CDR2 is ANQGSEA in the germline V gene. Sequencing was performed on peripheral blood. This TCR was recovered from a man older than 75 with acute or convalescent COVID-19. The chain carries TRBV29-1 and TRBJ1-2; no clear D gene. The CDR3 sequence is CSVAANYGYTF. The CDR3 bases are TGCAGCGTTGCAGCTAACTATGGCTACACCTTC.